The 12 T cell receptor beta chains listed next were all sequenced from one sample in a study of OX40 agonist ivuxolimab in advanced cancers. The library came from the immunoSEQ multiplex PCR assay. Sourced from immuneACCESS, this table was stored by TCRdb with only in-frame sequences that have V and J called. A share of the clones is absent; for the studies checked, an unresolved V gene accounts for under half, and the remainder has no known explanation. In this sample the table shows 25,000 to 30,000 clones, approximately 80% of which occur a single time. 29% of the sample comes from the top ten. The sample consisted of CD4+ or CD8+ T cells sorted from blood, taken in a trial of the OX40 agonist ivuxolimab. The receptors derive from an adult with an advanced solid tumor such as melanoma, head and neck, liver or kidney cancer.

The genes are TRBV7-9 and TRBJ1-4; possibly TRBD1 for D (5 bases). Germline V gene lookup returns CDR1 SEHNR and CDR2 FQNEAQ (reference sequence). CDR3 length: 14 amino acids. V dropped 6 bases and J dropped 3 bases, with 11 bases sitting between them. CDR3 protein: CASRNPGPNEKLFF. CDR3 nucleotides: TGTGCCAGCAGAAACCCAGGGCCTAATGAAAAACTGTTTTTT.

The rearrangement uses TRBV4-1 and TRBJ2-7, with unresolved D. Germline V CDR1 and CDR2: MGHRA, YSYEKL. V gave up 1 base and J gave up 3 bases, with 16 bases separating them. The CDR3 totals 16 residues. The CDR3 DNA reads as TGCGCCAGCAGCCAAGCTCCGGTGAACAATCACTACGAGCAGTACTTC. It is translated as CASSQAPVNNHYEQYF.

This clone occurred once. The chain couples TRBV7-9 to TRBJ2-7, with 7 positions matching TRBD1. In germline, CDR1 is SEHNR, CDR2 FQNEAQ (reference sequence). This CDR3 has 13 amino acids. Trimming cost V 4 bases and J 5 bases; bases outside gene matches: 5. In DNA, the CDR3 is TGTGCCAGCAGCTCCCTGAGGGGGCACGAGCAGTACTTC. This translates into CASSSLRGHEQYF.

A few counts support this clone. The chain has TRBV30 and TRBJ1-1, with no clear D. The CDR3 is made up of 13 amino acids. Looked up from germline, CDR1 is GTSNPN and CDR2 is SVGIG (reference sequence). The V gene lost 2 bases and the J gene lost 1 base, with 8 bases spanning the gap. The CDR3 coding sequence is TGTGCCTGGAGTTGGACTGGGAACACTGAAGCTTTCTTT. Protein sequence: CAWSWTGNTEAFF.

The chain couples TRBV30 to TRBJ1-2, with D unclear. V was cut by 1 base and J by 0 bases, with 15 bases left in between. From germline, CDR1 is GTSNPN and CDR2 SVGIG (reference sequence). The CDR3 spans 16 residues. In DNA, the CDR3 is TGTGCCTGGAGTGCCTACACAGACTTCACTAACTATGGCTACACCTTC. Residues: CAWSAYTDFTNYGYTF.

This chain joins TRBV18 and TRBJ2-5, with D perhaps assigned TRBD1 or TRBD2 (6 bases each). The CDR3 spans 15 residues. Germline lookup yields CDR1 KGHSH and CDR2 LQKENI. Trimming cost V 3 bases and J 5 bases, with 16 bases left between them. The CDR3 loop reads CASSPSRGRWETQYF. For the CDR3, the DNA is TGTGCCAGCTCACCTTCTCGGGGGCGTTGGGAGACCCAGTACTTC.

The CDR3: CASSEWGGHSYEQYF. The CDR3 DNA reads as TGTGCCAGCAGTGAATGGGGCGGGCACTCCTACGAGCAGTACTTC. The chain has TRBV2 and TRBJ2-7, with D perhaps matching TRBD1 or TRBD2 (5 bases each). The V gene lost 2 bases and the J gene lost 0 bases, with 11 bases spanning the gap. From germline, CDR1 is SNHLY and CDR2 FYNNEI. The CDR3 has 15 residues.

The rearrangement links TRBV15 to TRBJ2-1, with 7 bases that match TRBD2. The CDR3 has 18 residues. The germline CDR1 and CDR2 sequences are LNHNV and YYDKDF (reference sequence). With 0 bases clipped from V and 5 bases from J, the junction kept 13 bases outside the gene matches. CDR3 loop: CATSRDYLAAPSDNEQFF. In DNA, the CDR3 is TGTGCCACCAGCAGAGATTACCTAGCGGCCCCTTCGGACAATGAGCAGTTCTTC. Full variable domain (missing parts from reference TRBV15 and TRBJ2-1): DAMVIQNPRYQVTQFGKPVTLSCSQTLNHNVMYWYQQKSSQAPKLLFHYYDKDFNNEADTPDNFQSRRPNTSFCFLDIRSPGLGDTAMYLCATSRDYLAAPSDNEQFFGPGTRLTVL.

In this sample, this clone turned up a few times. This rearrangement joins TRBV11-3 to TRBJ2-3, with 9 positions matching TRBD1. The germline V gene encodes CDR1 SGHNT and CDR2 YENEEA. The CDR3 covers 18 residues. With V trimmed by 0 bases and J by 2 bases, 9 bases remained unmatched. The CDR3: CASSLDPSGTGPTDTQYF. CDR3 sequence (DNA): TGTGCCAGCAGCTTAGATCCTTCGGGGACAGGGCCCACAGATACGCAGTATTTT.

V usage is TRBV5-6 and J usage is TRBJ2-1; unclear D gene. Trimming removed 2 bases at V and 8 bases at J, with 8 bases between. Germline CDR1 and CDR2: SGHDT and YYEEEE. The CDR3 totals 12 residues. CDR3 bases: TGTGCCAGCAGCTTCGTCGCCGATGAGCAGTTCTTC. The encoded protein is CASSFVADEQFF.

The chain joins TRBV7-9 to TRBJ1-1; 7 bases fit TRBD1. Trimming at V came to 5 bases and at J to 6 bases, leaving 12 bases not matched to a gene. Germline assignment: CDR1 SEHNR and CDR2 FQNEAQ (reference sequence). This CDR3 is built from 15 residues. CDR3 sequence: CASSGTGVRPAEAFF. The CDR3 DNA reads TGTGCCAGCAGCGGAACAGGGGTCCGCCCCGCTGAAGCTTTCTTT. Variable domain in full (rest from reference TRBV7-9 and TRBJ1-1): DTGVSQNPRHKITKRGQNVTFRCDPISEHNRLYWYRQTLGQGPEFLTYFQNEAQLEKSRLLSDRFSAERPKGSFSTLEIQRTEQGDSAMYLCASSGTGVRPAEAFFGQGTRLTVV.

The chain recombines TRBV13 with TRBJ1-4, with D hard to call. V lost 0 bases and J 4 bases, leaving 12 bases between the germline ends. CDR3 length: 16 amino acids. Germline assignment: CDR1 PRHDT and CDR2 FYEKMQ (reference sequence). In nucleotides, the CDR3 is TGTGCCAGCAGCTTAGGAAGTTGGGCAGATAATGAAAAACTGTTTTTT. Protein: CASSLGSWADNEKLFF.